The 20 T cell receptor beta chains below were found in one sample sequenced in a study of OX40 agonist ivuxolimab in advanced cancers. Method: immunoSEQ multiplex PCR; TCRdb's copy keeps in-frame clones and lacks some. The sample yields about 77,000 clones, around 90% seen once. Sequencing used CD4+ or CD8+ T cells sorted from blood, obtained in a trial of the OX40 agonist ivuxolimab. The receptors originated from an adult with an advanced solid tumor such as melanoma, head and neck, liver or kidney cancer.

CDR3 bases: TGTGCCAGCAGCGTAGCCCCGTTAGCAGGGAGGGCGGGGAATGAGCAGTTCTTC. Amino acids: CASSVAPLAGRAGNEQFF. J is TRBJ2-1 and V is TRBV9; the match to TRBD2 covers 7 bases. The germline V gene encodes CDR1 SGDLS and CDR2 YYNGEE. Losses at the gene ends were 0 bases for V and 7 bases for J; bases not matched to a gene: 16. This CDR3 region has 18 residues.

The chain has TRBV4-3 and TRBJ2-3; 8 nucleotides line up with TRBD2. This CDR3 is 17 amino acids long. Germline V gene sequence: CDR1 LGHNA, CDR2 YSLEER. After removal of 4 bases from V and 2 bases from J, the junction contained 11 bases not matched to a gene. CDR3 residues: CASSPTRGGRYTDTQYF. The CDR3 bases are TGCGCCAGCAGCCCCACTCGCGGGGGGCGTTACACAGATACGCAGTATTTT.

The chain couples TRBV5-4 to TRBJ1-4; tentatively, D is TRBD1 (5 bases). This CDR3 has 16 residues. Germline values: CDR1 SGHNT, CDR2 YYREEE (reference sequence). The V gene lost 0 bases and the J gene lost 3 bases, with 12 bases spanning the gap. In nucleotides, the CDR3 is TGTGCCAGCAGCTTGGGTGGGACGATGGCTAATGAAAAACTGTTTTTT. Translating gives CASSLGGTMANEKLFF.

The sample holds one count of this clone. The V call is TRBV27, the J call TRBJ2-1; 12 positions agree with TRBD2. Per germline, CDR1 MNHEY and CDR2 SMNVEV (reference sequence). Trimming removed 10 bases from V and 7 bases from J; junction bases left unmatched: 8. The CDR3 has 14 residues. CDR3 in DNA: TGTGCCACCTCCCCCCTAGCGGGAGGGAATGAGCAGTTCTTC. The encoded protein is CATSPLAGGNEQFF.

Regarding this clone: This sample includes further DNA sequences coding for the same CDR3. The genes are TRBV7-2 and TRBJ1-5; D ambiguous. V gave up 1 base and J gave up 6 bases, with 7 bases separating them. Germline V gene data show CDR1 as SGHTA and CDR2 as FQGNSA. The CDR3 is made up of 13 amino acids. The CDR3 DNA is TGTGCCAGCAGCTTAGTTGATGGTCAGCCCCAGCATTTT. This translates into CASSLVDGQPQHF. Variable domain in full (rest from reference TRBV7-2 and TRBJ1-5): GAGVSQSPSNKVTEKGKDVELRCDPISGHTALYWYRQSLGQGLEFLIYFQGNSAPDKSGLPSDRFSAERTGGSVSTLTIQRTQQEDSAVYLCASSLVDGQPQHFGDGTRLSIL.

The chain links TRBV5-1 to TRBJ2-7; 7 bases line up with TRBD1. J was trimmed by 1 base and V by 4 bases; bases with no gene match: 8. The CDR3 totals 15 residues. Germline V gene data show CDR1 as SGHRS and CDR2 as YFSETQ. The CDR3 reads CASSPLSGQSYEQYF. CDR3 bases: TGCGCCAGCAGCCCACTCTCGGGACAGTCCTACGAGCAGTACTTC.

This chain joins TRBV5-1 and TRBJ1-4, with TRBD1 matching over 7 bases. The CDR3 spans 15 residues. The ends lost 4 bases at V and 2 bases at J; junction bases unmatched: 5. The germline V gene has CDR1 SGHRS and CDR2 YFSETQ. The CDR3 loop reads CASSTGVSTNEKLFF. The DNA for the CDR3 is TGCGCCAGCAGCACAGGGGTTTCGACTAATGAAAAACTGTTTTTT.

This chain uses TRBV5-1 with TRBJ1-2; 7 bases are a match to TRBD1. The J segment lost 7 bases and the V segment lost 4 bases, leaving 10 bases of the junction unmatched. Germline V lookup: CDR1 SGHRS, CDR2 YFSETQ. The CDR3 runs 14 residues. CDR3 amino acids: CASSIGQVALGYTF. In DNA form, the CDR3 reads TGCGCCAGCAGCATAGGACAGGTGGCTCTTGGCTACACCTTC.

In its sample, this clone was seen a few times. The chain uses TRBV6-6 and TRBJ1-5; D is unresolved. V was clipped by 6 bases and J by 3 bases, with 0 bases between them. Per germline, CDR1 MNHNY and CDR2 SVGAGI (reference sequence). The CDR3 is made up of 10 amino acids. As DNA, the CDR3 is TGTGCCAGCAGCAATCAGCCCCAGCATTTT. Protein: CASSNQPQHF.

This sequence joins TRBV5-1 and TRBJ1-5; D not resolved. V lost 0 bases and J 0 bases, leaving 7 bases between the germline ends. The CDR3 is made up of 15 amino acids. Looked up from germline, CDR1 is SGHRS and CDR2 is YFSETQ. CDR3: CASSLGVNSNQPQHF. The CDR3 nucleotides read TGCGCCAGCAGCTTGGGTGTCAATAGCAATCAGCCCCAGCATTTT. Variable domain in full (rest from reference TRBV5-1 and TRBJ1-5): KAGVTQTPRYLIKTRGQQVTLSCSPISGHRSVSWYQQTPGQGLQFLFEYFSETQRNKGNFPGRFSGRQFSNSRSEMNVSTLELGDSALYLCASSLGVNSNQPQHFGDGTRLSIL.

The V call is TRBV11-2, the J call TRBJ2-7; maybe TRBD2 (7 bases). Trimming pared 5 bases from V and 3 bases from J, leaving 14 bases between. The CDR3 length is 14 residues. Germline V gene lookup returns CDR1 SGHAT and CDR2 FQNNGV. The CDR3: CASSLGGANYEQYF. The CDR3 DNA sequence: TGTGCCAGCAGCCTAGGGGGGGCGAACTACGAGCAGTACTTC.

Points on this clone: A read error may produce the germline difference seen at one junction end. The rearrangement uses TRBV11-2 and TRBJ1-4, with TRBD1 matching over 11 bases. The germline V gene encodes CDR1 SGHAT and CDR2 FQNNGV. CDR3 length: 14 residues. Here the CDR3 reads CASSWDRGNGKLFF. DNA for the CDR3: TGTGCCAGCAGCTGGGACAGGGGGAATGGAAAACTGTTTTTT. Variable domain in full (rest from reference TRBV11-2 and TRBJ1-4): EAGVAQSPRYKIIEKRQSVAFWCNPISGHATLYWYQQILGQGPKLLIQFQNNGVVDDSQLPKDRFSAERLKGVDSTLKIQPAKLEDSAVYLCASSWDRGNGKLFFGSGTQLSVL.

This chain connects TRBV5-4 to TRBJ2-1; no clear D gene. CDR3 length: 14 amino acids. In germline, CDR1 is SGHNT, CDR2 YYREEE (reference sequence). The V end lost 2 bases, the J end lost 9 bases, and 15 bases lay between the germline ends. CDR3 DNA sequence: TGTGCCAGCAGCTTTCATAGCTTACGCGGTGAGCAGTTCTTC. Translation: CASSFHSLRGEQFF.

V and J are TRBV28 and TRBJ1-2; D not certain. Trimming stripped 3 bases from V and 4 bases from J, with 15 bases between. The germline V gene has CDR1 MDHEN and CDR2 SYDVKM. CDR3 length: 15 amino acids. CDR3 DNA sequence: TGTGCCAGCAGTTTTCAGATGGGCCCGACCTATGGCTACACCTTC. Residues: CASSFQMGPTYGYTF.

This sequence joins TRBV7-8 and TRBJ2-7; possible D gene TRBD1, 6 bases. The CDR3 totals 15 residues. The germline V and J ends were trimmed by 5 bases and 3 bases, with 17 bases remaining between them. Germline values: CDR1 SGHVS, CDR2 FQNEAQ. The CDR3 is CASSLRQATLYEQYF. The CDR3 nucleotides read TGTGCCAGCAGCCTAAGACAGGCAACCCTCTACGAGCAGTACTTC.

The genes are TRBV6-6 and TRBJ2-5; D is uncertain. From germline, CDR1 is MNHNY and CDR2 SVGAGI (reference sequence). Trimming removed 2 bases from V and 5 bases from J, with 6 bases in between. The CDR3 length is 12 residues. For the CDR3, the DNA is TGTGCCAGCAGTTACATTTGGGAGACCCAGTACTTC. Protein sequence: CASSYIWETQYF.

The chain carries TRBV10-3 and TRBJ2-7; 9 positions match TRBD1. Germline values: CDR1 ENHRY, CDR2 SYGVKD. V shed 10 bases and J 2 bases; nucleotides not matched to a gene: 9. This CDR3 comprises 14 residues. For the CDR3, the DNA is TGTGCCAGCGCTCCGGGACAGGGCCCCTACGAGCAGTACTTC. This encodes CASAPGQGPYEQYF.

CDR3 sequence reads: CASSLGEGIYGYTF. The CDR3 DNA follows: TGTGCCAGCAGCTTAGGAGAGGGAATTTATGGCTACACCTTC. The gene calls are TRBV7-9 and TRBJ1-2; D remains ambiguous. Germline lookup yields CDR1 SEHNR and CDR2 FQNEAQ (reference sequence). This CDR3 is built from 14 residues. Trimming removed 1 base from V and 5 bases from J, with 11 bases in between.

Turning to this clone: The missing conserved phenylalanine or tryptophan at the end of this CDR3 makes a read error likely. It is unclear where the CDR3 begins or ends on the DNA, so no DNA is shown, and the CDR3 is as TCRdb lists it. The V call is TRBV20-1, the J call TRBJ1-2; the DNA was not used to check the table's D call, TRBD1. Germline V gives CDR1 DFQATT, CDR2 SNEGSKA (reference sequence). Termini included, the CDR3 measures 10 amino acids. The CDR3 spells CSASGTGNSL.

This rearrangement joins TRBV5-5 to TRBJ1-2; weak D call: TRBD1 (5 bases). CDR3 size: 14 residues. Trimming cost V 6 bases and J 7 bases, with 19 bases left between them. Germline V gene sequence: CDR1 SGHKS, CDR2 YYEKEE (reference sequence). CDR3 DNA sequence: TGTGCCAGCACTACCCCACCAGGGCCCTCTGGCTACACCTTC. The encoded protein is CASTTPPGPSGYTF. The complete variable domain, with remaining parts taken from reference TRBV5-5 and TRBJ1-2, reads DAGVTQSPTHLIKTRGQQVTLRCSPISGHKSVSWYQQVLGQGPQFIFQYYEKEERGRGNFPDRFSARQFPNYSSELNVNALLLGDSALYLCASTTPPGPSGYTFGSGTRLTVV.